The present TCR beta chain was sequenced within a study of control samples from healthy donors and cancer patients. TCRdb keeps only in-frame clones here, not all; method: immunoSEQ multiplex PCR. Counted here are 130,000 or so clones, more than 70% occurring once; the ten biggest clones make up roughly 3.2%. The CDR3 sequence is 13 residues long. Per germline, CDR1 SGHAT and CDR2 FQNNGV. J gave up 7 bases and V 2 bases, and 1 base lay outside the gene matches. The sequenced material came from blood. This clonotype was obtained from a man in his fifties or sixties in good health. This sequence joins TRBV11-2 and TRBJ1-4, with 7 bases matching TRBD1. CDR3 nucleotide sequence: TGTGCCAGCAGCTTATGGGACAGTGAAAAACTGTTTTTT. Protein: CASSLWDSEKLFF. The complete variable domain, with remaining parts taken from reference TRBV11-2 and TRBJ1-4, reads EAGVAQSPRYKIIEKRQSVAFWCNPISGHATLYWYQQILGQGPKLLIQFQNNGVVDDSQLPKDRFSAERLKGVDSTLKIQPAKLEDSAVYLCASSLWDSEKLFFGSGTQLSVL.